The rows below give T cell receptor beta chains drawn from one sample of a study of blood T cell repertoires in COVID-19. Libraries were prepared by immunoSEQ multiplex PCR; TCRdb keeps only in-frame clonotypes and omits some of them. The sample gives fewer than 50,000 clones, 81% of which show up once; approximately 42% is in the top ten. Source material: peripheral blood. The receptors derive from a man aged 35 to 55 with active or convalescent COVID-19. Both conserved end residues are part of each CDR3. D genes are given only for firm matches. Part of the rows lack a size; the others show once, few, many or a class for expanded clones.

V	D	J	size	DNA	CDR3
TRBV27	TRBD2	TRBJ2-4	-	TGTGCCAGCAGTTTATCCCCTAGCGGGAGGGCCGACATTCAGTACTTC	CASSLSPSGRADIQYF
TRBV6-5	TRBD2	TRBJ2-7	-	TGTGCCGTCCTTAGTGGGGTGGCGGGAGCCTACGAGCAGTACTTC	CAVLSGVAGAYEQYF
TRBV19	-	TRBJ1-1	few	TGTGCCAGTAGTTTTGAGGGCACTGAAGCTTTCTTT	CASSFEGTEAFF
TRBV3-1/TRBV3-2	TRBD2	TRBJ2-2	once	TGTGCCAGCAGCCGGTCGGGACTAGCGGGAGGTGGGGAGCTGTTTTTT	CASSRSGLAGGGELFF
TRBV30	TRBD1	TRBJ1-2	-	TGTGCCTGTAATTCCGGGACAGGGGGCGCAAACTATGGCTACACCTTC	CACNSGTGGANYGYTF
TRBV4-1	-	TRBJ1-2	once	TGCGCCAGCAGCCAAGAACCGGGGGGCTATGGCTACACCTTC	CASSQEPGGYGYTF
TRBV4-2	TRBD2	TRBJ2-1	-	TGTGCCAGCAGCCGCGGGAGCGGGAGGGACTTTGAGCAGTTCTTC	CASSRGSGRDFEQFF
TRBV5-5	-	TRBJ1-2	once	TGTGCCAGCAGCTTGGAATCAGGGGTTGGCAACTATGGCTACACCTTC	CASSLESGVGNYGYTF
TRBV6-1	-	TRBJ1-3	-	TGTGCCAGCAGTGAAGCGAGTTGGAGGGGCTCTGGAAACACCATATATTTT	CASSEASWRGSGNTIYF
TRBV28	-	TRBJ2-7	-	TGTGCCAGCAGTCCTTTCTCGTACGAGCAGTACTTC	CASSPFSYEQYF
TRBV7-2	-	TRBJ2-3	-	TGTGCCAGCAGCCCTCGGGTGTCGAGTACAGATACGCAGTATTTT	CASSPRVSSTDTQYF
TRBV12-5	TRBD1	TRBJ1-1	few	TGTGCTAGTGGTTTGGTACAGGGGTACACTACAGAAGCTTTCTTT	CASGLVQGYTTEAFF
TRBV9	-	TRBJ1-2	-	TGTGCCAGCAGCGTAGAAGAGTATGGCTACACCTTC	CASSVEEYGYTF
TRBV3-1/TRBV3-2	-	TRBJ2-2	-	TGTGCCAGCAGCCCCAACCCCGGGGGGGAGCTGTTTTTT	CASSPNPGGELFF
TRBV4-1	-	TRBJ2-3	-	TGCGCCAGCAGCCAAGAAATACCGGTGTTAGTGTCAGATACGCAGTATTTT	CASSQEIPVLVSDTQYF
TRBV5-6	-	TRBJ1-1	-	TGTGCCAGCAGCTTGGGGGGGCCCGAAGCTTTCTTT	CASSLGGPEAFF
TRBV7-2	-	TRBJ2-1	-	TGTGCCAGCAGCTCCCTAGCTGACGGCAATGAGCAGTTCTTC	CASSSLADGNEQFF
TRBV27	-	TRBJ1-2	-	TGTGCCAGCAGTTTATCTAAAGGGAGCTATGGCTACACCTTC	CASSLSKGSYGYTF
TRBV28	-	TRBJ1-4	-	TGTGCCAGCAGTTTATATGAGGGGGTTAGTGAAAAACTGTTTTTT	CASSLYEGVSEKLFF
TRBV3-1/TRBV3-2	-	TRBJ2-3	once	TGTGCCAGCAGCCGAGTCACCACCCCAATGTCAAATACGCAGTATTTT	CASSRVTTPMSNTQYF
TRBV5-8	-	TRBJ2-6	-	TGTGCCAGCAGCGTGAGGGGGGCCAACGTCCTGACTTTC	CASSVRGANVLTF
TRBV30	-	TRBJ1-3	-	TGTGCCTGGAGGACTACAGGGAACTCTGGAAACACCATATATTTT	CAWRTTGNSGNTIYF
TRBV4-1	-	TRBJ2-7	-	TGCGCCAGCAGCCATGACAGGTACGAGCAGTACTTC	CASSHDRYEQYF
TRBV7-9	TRBD1	TRBJ1-4	-	TGTGCCAGCAGCCCGGGACAGGGGGCCGGAACTAATGAAAAACTGTTTTTT	CASSPGQGAGTNEKLFF
TRBV2	TRBD1	TRBJ1-1	once	TGTGCCAGCACAAGGGACAGGGGGAACACTGAAGCTTTCTTT	CASTRDRGNTEAFF
TRBV19	-	TRBJ1-6	-	TGTGCCAGTAGATCGAGGGTTGGTAATTCACCCCTCCACTTT	CASRSRVGNSPLHF
TRBV2	-	TRBJ1-2	-	TGTGCCAGCAGTCTAGGGGCGACAGGCTATGGCTACACCTTC	CASSLGATGYGYTF
TRBV28	TRBD1	TRBJ1-2	-	TGTGCCAGCACCCTCAGGGGGCTTGGCTACACCTTC	CASTLRGLGYTF
TRBV27	-	TRBJ2-7	-	TGTGCCAGCAGTTTCTTGGACAGCGGCTACGAGCAGTACTTC	CASSFLDSGYEQYF
TRBV5-1	TRBD2	TRBJ2-1	-	TGCGCCAGCAGCATTTCGACTAGCCCGCTTGGGGAAGAGCAGTTCTTC	CASSISTSPLGEEQFF
TRBV2	-	TRBJ1-1	-	TGTGCCAGCAGCCCAAACAGGGTCCCTAACACTGAAGCTTTCTTT	CASSPNRVPNTEAFF
TRBV29-1	-	TRBJ1-1	-	TGCAGCGTTGTCAAGGGGGAGAACACTGAAGCTTTCTTT	CSVVKGENTEAFF
TRBV10-3	TRBD1	TRBJ1-6	-	TGTGCCAGCCACAGGGGGGATAATTCACCCCTCCACTTT	CASHRGDNSPLHF
TRBV12-5	-	TRBJ1-2	-	TGTGCTAGTGGTTTGGTACTGGATCTGGGGGCCCCTAACTATGGCTACACCTTC	CASGLVLDLGAPNYGYTF
TRBV15	TRBD1	TRBJ2-3	-	TGTGCCACCAGCAGAGGCAGACAGGGCCGGGGTCTGCAGTGGGGAGATACGCAGTATTTT	CATSRGRQGRGLQWGDTQYF
TRBV5-1	TRBD1	TRBJ1-1	-	TGCGCCAGCAGCGAACCGCCGGGACAGCCGAACACTGAAGCTTTCTTT	CASSEPPGQPNTEAFF
TRBV30	-	TRBJ1-2	-	TGTGCCTGGAGTATACCCAGGGAGGATAACTATGGCTACACCTTC	CAWSIPREDNYGYTF
TRBV28	TRBD1	TRBJ1-2	-	TGTGCCAGCAGTTTGCAGGGGGAAGTGTATGGCTACACCTTC	CASSLQGEVYGYTF
TRBV7-9	-	TRBJ1-3	-	TGTGCCAGCAGCTTAGTTCTAGACACCATATATTTT	CASSLVLDTIYF
TRBV10-3	TRBD1	TRBJ1-5	few	TGTGCCATCAGTCCAGGACAGGAGAGCAATCAGCCCCAGCATTTT	CAISPGQESNQPQHF
TRBV9	-	TRBJ2-3	-	TGTGCCAGCAGCGTAGACGGGAGAGGGGGCACAGATACGCAGTATTTT	CASSVDGRGGTDTQYF
TRBV10-3	-	TRBJ1-2	-	TGTGCCACAAAGGACAAAACGGAGGGCTACACCTTC	CATKDKTEGYTF
TRBV5-1	-	TRBJ2-7	-	TGCGCCAGCAGCTTGTCGGGGGGCGCAACCTACGAGCAGTACTTC	CASSLSGGATYEQYF